These T cell receptor beta chains were read from a single sample in a study of blood T cell repertoires in COVID-19. The assay was immunoSEQ multiplex PCR, and TCRdb's table has in-frame clones only and misses some. The table has 500,000 or so clones, roughly 87% seen once; the top ten hold about 0.65%. Sequenced material: PBMCs or T cells enriched from blood (not recorded which). These receptors were taken from a young woman who had recovered from COVID-19. CDR3s include the opening cysteine and the closing phenylalanine or tryptophan. A D gene is named only where the DNA matches it firmly. Only some rows state a clone size, as once, few, many or a class for expanded clones.

DNA	CDR3	size	V	D	J
TGTGCCTGGAGTCTACGGCAGGAAAACACTGAAGCTTTCTTT	CAWSLRQENTEAFF	NA	TRBV30	NA	TRBJ1-1
TGTGCCAGCAGTGGGACAGCTAACTATGGCTACACCTTC	CASSGTANYGYTF	NA	TRBV2	NA	TRBJ1-2
TGTGCCAGCAGCCACCGGACAGCAGTGAACACCGGGGAGCTGTTTTTT	CASSHRTAVNTGELFF	NA	TRBV14	NA	TRBJ2-2
TGCGCCAGCAGCCGGGAACAGGGCCCCTACAATGAGCAGTTCTTC	CASSREQGPYNEQFF	NA	TRBV4-1	NA	TRBJ2-1
TGTGCCAGCAGCTCTTCCTACGAGCAGTACTTC	CASSSSYEQYF	NA	TRBV11-2	NA	TRBJ2-7
TGCAGCGTTGCGACTTGGGCAGGGGTACAAATCGATGAGCAGTTCTTC	CSVATWAGVQIDEQFF	NA	TRBV29-1	NA	TRBJ2-1
TGTGCCTGGAGTCTAGAAATCTCTGGAAACACCATATATTTT	CAWSLEISGNTIYF	NA	TRBV30	NA	TRBJ1-3
TGCGCCAGCAGCTTGGGGTCAGGCCCAACCTCTGGAAACACCATATATTTT	CASSLGSGPTSGNTIYF	NA	TRBV5-1	NA	TRBJ1-3
TGTGCCAGCAGCGTAGACCCTCAACAGGGGAGAGGTAATTCACCCCTCCACTTT	CASSVDPQQGRGNSPLHF	once	TRBV9	TRBD1	TRBJ1-6
TGTGCCAGCAGCTTGAGTGGGGAGTGGGGCACTGAAGCTTTCTTT	CASSLSGEWGTEAFF	NA	TRBV7-2	NA	TRBJ1-1
TGTGCCAGCAGCCAAGATCCGGCGGCCAACTATGGCTACACCTTC	CASSQDPAANYGYTF	NA	TRBV3-1/TRBV3-2	NA	TRBJ1-2
TGTGCCAGCTCAGGACAGGGCCTAACAGATACGCAGTATTTT	CASSGQGLTDTQYF	NA	TRBV6-5	TRBD1	TRBJ2-3
TGTGCCAGCAGCTTAGTACAGGGATTTTACAATGAGCAGTTCTTC	CASSLVQGFYNEQFF	NA	TRBV11-2	NA	TRBJ2-1
TGTGCCAGCAGCTTAACGGATTCACCCCTCCACTTT	CASSLTDSPLHF	NA	TRBV7-2	NA	TRBJ1-6
TGTGCCAGCAGCGCAGGGTCGGGCAATCAGCCCCAGCATTTT	CASSAGSGNQPQHF	few	TRBV9	NA	TRBJ1-5
TGCAGCGTTGAAGAAAGTTGGGACAGGGGTTCGCAGACCCAGTACTTC	CSVEESWDRGSQTQYF	NA	TRBV29-1	TRBD1	TRBJ2-5
TGCGCCAGCAGGGGGACAGTCCTCAACACCGGGGAGCTGTTTTTT	CASRGTVLNTGELFF	NA	TRBV5-1	TRBD1	TRBJ2-2
TGTGCCAGCAGTACCGGGACAGGCGCATATAGCAATCAGCCCCAGCATTTT	CASSTGTGAYSNQPQHF	NA	TRBV28	TRBD1	TRBJ1-5
TGTGCCAGTAGTGGGAGGGACCGGCTTAATGAAAAACTGTTTTTT	CASSGRDRLNEKLFF	NA	TRBV19	NA	TRBJ1-4
TGTGCCAGCAGTTACTCCTCTCGGGGGGGCAATCAGCCCCAGCATTTT	CASSYSSRGGNQPQHF	NA	TRBV6-2/TRBV6-3	NA	TRBJ1-5
TGTGCCACCAGCCACAGGGGCCACTACGAGCAGTACTTC	CATSHRGHYEQYF	NA	TRBV24-1	TRBD1	TRBJ2-7
TGTGCCAGCAGGTTAGACAGGGGCGGCACTGAAGCTTTCTTT	CASRLDRGGTEAFF	NA	TRBV5-4	TRBD1	TRBJ1-1
TGCGCCAGCACCTGGGGACTGGGTAATTCACCCCTCCACTTT	CASTWGLGNSPLHF	NA	TRBV5-1	NA	TRBJ1-6
TGTGCCAGCAGCTTAGTAGCGGGGGGTAGGAATGAGCAGTTCTTC	CASSLVAGGRNEQFF	NA	TRBV7-2	TRBD2	TRBJ2-1
TGTGCCAGCTCTCCGAATCCCGGGACAACTGAAGCTTTCTTT	CASSPNPGTTEAFF	NA	TRBV18	NA	TRBJ1-1
TGCAGCGTTGGAGGACAGGTTCCCCGCCTCGCGACCCAGTACTTC	CSVGGQVPRLATQYF	NA	TRBV29-1	TRBD1	TRBJ2-5
TGTGCCAGCAGAGACCGTTGGACAGGGGACTTCATCTGG	CASRDRWTGDFIW	NA	TRBV6-5	TRBD1	TRBJ1-1
TGTGCCAGCTCACCCCTCGGACAGGGAAATCAGCCCCAGCATTTT	CASSPLGQGNQPQHF	once	TRBV18	TRBD1	TRBJ1-5
TGCGCCAGCAGCTTGTCCAGACTTCACCAAGATACGCAGTATTTT	CASSLSRLHQDTQYF	NA	TRBV5-1	NA	TRBJ2-3
TGTGCCATCAGTGACTTGACAGGTTTCTATGGCTACACCTTC	CAISDLTGFYGYTF	NA	TRBV10-3	NA	TRBJ1-2
TGTGCCAGCAGACCCCTTAGAGGGGGCAACGAGCAGTACTTC	CASRPLRGGNEQYF	NA	TRBV11-2	TRBD1	TRBJ2-7
TGTGCCAGCAGCCAAGTACAGGGAATTGGGAGCAATCAGCCCCAGCATTTT	CASSQVQGIGSNQPQHF	NA	TRBV28	NA	TRBJ1-5
TGTGCCAGCAGCTTAGCAGGTCTCGGACAGATGAACACTGAAGCTTTCTTT	CASSLAGLGQMNTEAFF	NA	TRBV7-6	NA	TRBJ1-1
TGCGCCAGCAGCCAAGAGAGGGCCAGCGCTGAAGCTTTCTTT	CASSQERASAEAFF	NA	TRBV4-1	NA	TRBJ1-1
TGTGCCTGGTCGGCGGGGGTCACAGATACGCAGTATTTT	CAWSAGVTDTQYF	NA	TRBV30	TRBD2	TRBJ2-3
TGTGCCAGCAGTGTGGACAGGGATTATCAGCCCCAGCATTTT	CASSVDRDYQPQHF	NA	TRBV2	TRBD1	TRBJ1-5
TGTGCCAGCATTAAAAGCCCGAACACCGGGGAGCTGTTTTTT	CASIKSPNTGELFF	NA	TRBV28	NA	TRBJ2-2
TGTGCCAGTAGTAACCCAGGAACTGGGGCCAACGTCCTGACTTTC	CASSNPGTGANVLTF	once	TRBV19	NA	TRBJ2-6
TGTGCCAGGGCAAAGGGGCCTGGGCAGCCCCAGCATTTT	CARAKGPGQPQHF	NA	TRBV10-3	NA	TRBJ1-5
TGTGCCAGCAGTGGCGCACAGACAGCCCTGAACACTGAAGCTTTCTTT	CASSGAQTALNTEAFF	NA	TRBV28	NA	TRBJ1-1
TGCGCCAGCCAACGCCCAGGGGACCTATATGGCTACACCTTC	CASQRPGDLYGYTF	NA	TRBV5-1	NA	TRBJ1-2
TGTGCCAGCAGCAGCCGGGGGACCGGAGATACGCAGTATTTT	CASSSRGTGDTQYF	NA	TRBV5-5	NA	TRBJ2-3
TGCGCCAGCAGACGAACGACAGGGGGTGTGATAGATACGCAGTATTTT	CASRRTTGGVIDTQYF	once	TRBV5-1	TRBD1	TRBJ2-3
TGTGCCTGGAACACTAGGGGCGGGGGGCGCCAATACGAGCAGTACTTC	CAWNTRGGGRQYEQYF	NA	TRBV30	TRBD2	TRBJ2-7
TGCGCCAGCAGCTTGGAAACATTCACTGAAGCTTTCTTT	CASSLETFTEAFF	NA	TRBV5-1	NA	TRBJ1-1
TGTGCCAGCAGCTTAACGGCAGAGGGGGATCAGCCCCAGCATTTT	CASSLTAEGDQPQHF	few	TRBV7-9	NA	TRBJ1-5
TGTGCCAGCAGTGTGGGCAGGTATAGCAATCAGCCCCAGCATTTT	CASSVGRYSNQPQHF	NA	TRBV2	NA	TRBJ1-5
TGTGCCAGCAGCTCCCGGGGAGGCGAGACCCAGTACTTC	CASSSRGGETQYF	NA	TRBV6-4	NA	TRBJ2-5
TGCGCCAGCAGCCAAGAGCGGTTCGATTCACCCCTCCACTTT	CASSQERFDSPLHF	few	TRBV4-1	NA	TRBJ1-6
TGTGCCAGTAGAAAATTTGGACTAGCGGAAGAGACCCAGTACTTC	CASRKFGLAEETQYF	NA	TRBV19	TRBD2	TRBJ2-5
TGTGCCAGCAGCTTTTCGATACTAGCGGGGGGTCCTCCACTACTCTTC	CASSFSILAGGPPLLF	NA	TRBV7-2	TRBD2	TRBJ2-1
TGTGCCAGCACCTTACAACCCGGGGAGCTGTTTTTT	CASTLQPGELFF	NA	TRBV21-1	NA	TRBJ2-2
TGCGCCAGCAGCCCCCGTGAAGGATTAGGGGGAACTGAAGCTTTCTTT	CASSPREGLGGTEAFF	NA	TRBV4-1	NA	TRBJ1-1
TGTGCCAGCAGCCCCTCGGGACAGGCTGAGCAGTACTTC	CASSPSGQAEQYF	few	TRBV3-1/TRBV3-2	TRBD1	TRBJ2-7
TGTGCCATCAGTGCACCCGGGACAAGACCATATGGCTACACCTTC	CAISAPGTRPYGYTF	NA	TRBV10-3	NA	TRBJ1-2